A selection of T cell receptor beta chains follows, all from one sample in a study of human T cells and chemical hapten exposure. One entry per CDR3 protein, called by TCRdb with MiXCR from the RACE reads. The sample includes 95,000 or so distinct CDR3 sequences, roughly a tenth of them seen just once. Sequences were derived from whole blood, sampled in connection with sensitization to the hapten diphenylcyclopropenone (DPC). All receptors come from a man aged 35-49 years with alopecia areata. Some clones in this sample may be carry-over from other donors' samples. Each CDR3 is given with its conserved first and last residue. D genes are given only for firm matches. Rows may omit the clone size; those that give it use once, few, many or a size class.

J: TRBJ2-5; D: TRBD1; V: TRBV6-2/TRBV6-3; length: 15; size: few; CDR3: CASSYSSRGQETQYF; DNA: TGTGCCAGCAGTTACTCGAGCAGGGGGCAAGAGACCCAGTACTTC
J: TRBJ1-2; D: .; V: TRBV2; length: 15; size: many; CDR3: CASSGDRSEVYGYTF; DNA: TGTGCCAGCAGCGGCGACAGATCAGAAGTCTATGGCTACACCTTC
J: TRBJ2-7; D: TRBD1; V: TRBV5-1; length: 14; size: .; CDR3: CASSARQGSYEQYF; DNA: TGCGCCAGCAGCGCCCGACAGGGCTCCTACGAGCAGTACTTC
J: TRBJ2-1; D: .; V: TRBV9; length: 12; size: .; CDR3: CASSPHNNEQFF; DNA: TGTGCCAGCAGCCCTCATAACAATGAGCAGTTCTTC
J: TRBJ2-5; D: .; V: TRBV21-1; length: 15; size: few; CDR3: CASSRRRDFGETQYF; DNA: TGTGCCAGCAGCAGACGCAGGGATTTTGGAGAGACCCAGTACTTC
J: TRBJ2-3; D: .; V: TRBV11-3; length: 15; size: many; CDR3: CASSSQADRTDTQYF; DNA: TGTGCCAGCAGCTCCCAAGCGGACCGCACAGATACGCAGTATTTT
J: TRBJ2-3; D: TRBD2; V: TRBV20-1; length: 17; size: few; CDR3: CSASPPYAGGFTDTQYF; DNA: TGCAGTGCTAGCCCCCCCTATGCGGGAGGTTTCACAGATACGCAGTATTTT
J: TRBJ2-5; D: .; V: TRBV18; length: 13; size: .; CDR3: CASSPSEGSTQYF; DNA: TGTGCCAGCTCACCGTCGGAGGGTAGCACCCAGTACTTC
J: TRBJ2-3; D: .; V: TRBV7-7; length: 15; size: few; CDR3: CASSPAGSSTDTQYF; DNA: TGTGCTAGCAGCCCCGCGGGCAGTAGCACAGATACGCAGTATTTT
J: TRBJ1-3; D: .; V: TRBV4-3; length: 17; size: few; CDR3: CASSYSIGSGSGNTIYF; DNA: TGCGCCAGCAGCTATAGTATAGGCTCGGGGTCCGGAAACACCATATATTTT
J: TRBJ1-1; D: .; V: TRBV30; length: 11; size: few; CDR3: CAWSVGAEAFF; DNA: TGTGCCTGGAGTGTGGGGGCGGAAGCTTTCTTT
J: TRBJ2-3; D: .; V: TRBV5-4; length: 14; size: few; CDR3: CASSKDGRADTQYF; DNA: TGTGCCAGCAGCAAGGACGGTAGGGCAGATACGCAGTATTTT
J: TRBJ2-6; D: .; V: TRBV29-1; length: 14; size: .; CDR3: CSVTGDSGANVLTF; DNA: TGCAGCGTGACAGGAGACTCTGGGGCCAACGTCCTGACTTTC
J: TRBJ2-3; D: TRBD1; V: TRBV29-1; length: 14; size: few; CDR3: CSALSGQGADTQYF; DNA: TGCAGCGCCCTCTCCGGACAGGGGGCAGATACGCAGTATTTT
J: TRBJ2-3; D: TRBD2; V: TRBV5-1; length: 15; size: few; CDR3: CASRTSGIPTDTQYF; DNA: TGCGCCAGCAGGACTAGCGGGATCCCCACAGATACGCAGTATTTT
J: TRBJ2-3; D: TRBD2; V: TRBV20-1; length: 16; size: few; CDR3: CSAHPGTSGDTDTQYF; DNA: TGCAGTGCTCACCCCGGGACTAGCGGGGACACAGATACGCAGTATTTT
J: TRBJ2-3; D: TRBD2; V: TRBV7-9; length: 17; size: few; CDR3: CASSLPILAGDTDTQYF; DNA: TGTGCCAGCAGCTTACCCATACTAGCGGGAGACACAGATACGCAGTATTTT
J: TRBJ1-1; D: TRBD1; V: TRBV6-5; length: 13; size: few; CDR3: CASSRDSYTEAFF; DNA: TGTGCCAGCAGTCGGGACAGTTACACTGAAGCTTTCTTT
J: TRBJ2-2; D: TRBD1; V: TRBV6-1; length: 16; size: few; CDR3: CASSPSGTGIAGELFF; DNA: TGTGCCAGCAGTCCTTCCGGGACAGGGATAGCCGGGGAGCTGTTTTTT
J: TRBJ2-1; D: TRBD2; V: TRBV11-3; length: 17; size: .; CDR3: CASSLDLAGTSYNEQFF; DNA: TGTGCCAGCAGCTTAGATCTAGCGGGGACCTCCTACAATGAGCAGTTCTTC
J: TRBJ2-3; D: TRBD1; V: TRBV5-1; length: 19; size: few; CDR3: CASSYALTGGAGTTDTQYF; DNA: TGCGCCAGCAGCTACGCCTTGACAGGGGGGGCAGGGACCACAGATACGCAGTATTTT
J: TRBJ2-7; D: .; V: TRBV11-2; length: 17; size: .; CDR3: CASSPSQGARGAREQYF; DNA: TGTGCCAGCAGCCCCTCACAGGGCGCCAGGGGGGCGCGCGAGCAGTACTTC
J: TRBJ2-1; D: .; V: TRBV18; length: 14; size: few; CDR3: CASSPAGRYNEQFF; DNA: TGTGCCAGCTCACCCGCAGGCCGGTACAATGAGCAGTTCTTC
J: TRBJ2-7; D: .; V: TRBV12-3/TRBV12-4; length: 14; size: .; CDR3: CASSVTAQPYEQYF; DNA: TGTGCCAGCAGTGTCACGGCCCAACCCTACGAGCAGTACTTC
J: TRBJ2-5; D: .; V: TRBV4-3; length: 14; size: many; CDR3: CASSQVWGPETQYF; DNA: TGCGCCAGCAGCCAAGTTTGGGGGCCGGAGACCCAGTACTTC
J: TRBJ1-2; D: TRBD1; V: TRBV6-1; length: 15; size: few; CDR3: CASNSLDGTGNDYTF; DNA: TGTGCCAGCAACAGCCTCGATGGGACAGGGAACGACTACACCTTC
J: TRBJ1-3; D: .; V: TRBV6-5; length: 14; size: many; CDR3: CASSSEWSGNTIYF; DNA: TGTGCCAGCAGTTCGGAATGGTCTGGAAACACCATATATTTT
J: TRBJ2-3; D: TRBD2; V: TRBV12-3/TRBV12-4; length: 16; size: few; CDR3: CATGTSGSISTDTQYF; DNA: TGTGCCACCGGGACTAGCGGGTCAATCAGCACAGATACGCAGTATTTT
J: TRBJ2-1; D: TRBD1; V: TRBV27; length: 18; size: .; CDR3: CASRRFGSVWDRGLEQFF; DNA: TGTGCCAGCAGGCGTTTTGGATCTGTCTGGGACAGGGGACTTGAGCAGTTCTTC
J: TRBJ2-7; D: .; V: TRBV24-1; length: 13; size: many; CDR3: CATSARDFYEQYF; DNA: TGTGCCACCAGTGCCCGCGACTTCTACGAGCAGTACTTC
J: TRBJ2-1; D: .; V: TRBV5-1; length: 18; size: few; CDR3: CASSLAGTSIGSYNEQFF; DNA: TGCGCCAGCAGCTTGGCCGGGACATCGATCGGCTCCTACAATGAGCAGTTCTTC
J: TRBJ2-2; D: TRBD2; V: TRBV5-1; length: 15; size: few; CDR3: CASVGGAGDTGELFF; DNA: TGCGCCAGCGTTGGCGGCGCGGGGGACACCGGGGAGCTGTTTTTT
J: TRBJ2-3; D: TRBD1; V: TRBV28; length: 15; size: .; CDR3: CASSLYRGRTDTQYF; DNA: TGTGCCAGCAGTTTATATAGGGGGCGAACAGATACGCAGTATTTT
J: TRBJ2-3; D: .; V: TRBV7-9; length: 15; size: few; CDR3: CASSSGLSQLDTQYF; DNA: TGTGCCAGCAGTTCCGGACTAAGTCAGCTAGATACGCAGTATTTT
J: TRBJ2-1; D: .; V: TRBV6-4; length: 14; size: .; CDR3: CASSAQGGTMEQFF; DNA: TGTGCCAGCAGTGCGCAAGGGGGAACAATGGAGCAGTTCTTC
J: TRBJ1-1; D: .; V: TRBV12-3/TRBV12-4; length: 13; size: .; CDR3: CASSFPANTEAFF; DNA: TGTGCCAGCAGTTTCCCAGCCAACACTGAAGCTTTCTTT
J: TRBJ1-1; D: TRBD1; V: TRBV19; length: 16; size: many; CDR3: CASRNRQGVMNTEAFF; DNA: TGTGCCAGTAGAAACCGACAGGGGGTGATGAACACTGAAGCTTTCTTT
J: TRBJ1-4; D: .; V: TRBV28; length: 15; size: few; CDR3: CASRPQGRRREKLFF; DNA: TGTGCCAGCAGACCCCAGGGTCGCAGGCGTGAAAAACTGTTTTTT
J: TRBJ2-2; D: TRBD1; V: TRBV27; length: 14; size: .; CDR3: CASSHRQGSGELFF; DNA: TGTGCCAGCAGTCACCGACAGGGAAGCGGGGAGCTGTTTTTT
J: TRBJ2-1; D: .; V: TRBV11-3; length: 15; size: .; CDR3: CASSLVADVYNEQFF; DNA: TGTGCCAGCAGCTTAGTAGCAGATGTCTACAATGAGCAGTTCTTC
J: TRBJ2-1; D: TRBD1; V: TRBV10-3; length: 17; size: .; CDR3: CAISGVLEDRGRDEQFF; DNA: TGTGCCATCAGTGGGGTGCTCGAGGACAGGGGGCGCGATGAGCAGTTCTTC
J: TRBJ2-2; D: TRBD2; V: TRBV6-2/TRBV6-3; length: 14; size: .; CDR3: CASTQSGSTGELFF; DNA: TGTGCCAGCACCCAAAGCGGGAGTACCGGGGAGCTGTTTTTT
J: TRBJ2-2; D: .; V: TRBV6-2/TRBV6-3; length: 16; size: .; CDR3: CASSYQFPEGTGELFF; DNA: TGTGCCAGCAGTTACCAATTTCCTGAGGGGACCGGGGAGCTGTTTTTT
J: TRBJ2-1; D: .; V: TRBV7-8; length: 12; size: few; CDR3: CASSQAINEQFF; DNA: TGTGCCAGCAGTCAAGCAATCAATGAGCAGTTCTTC
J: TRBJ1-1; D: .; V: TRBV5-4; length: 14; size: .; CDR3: CASSLYGLNTEAFF; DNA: TGTGCCAGCAGCTTGTATGGGTTGAACACTGAAGCTTTCTTT
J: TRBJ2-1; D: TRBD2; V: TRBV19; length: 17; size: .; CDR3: CASSPSGRAGSYNEQFF; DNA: TGTGCCAGTAGTCCTAGCGGGAGGGCCGGCTCCTACAATGAGCAGTTCTTC
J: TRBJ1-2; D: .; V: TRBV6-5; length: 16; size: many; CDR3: CASSYSIAGANYGYTF; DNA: TGTGCCAGCAGTTACTCGATAGCAGGGGCTAACTATGGCTACACCTTC
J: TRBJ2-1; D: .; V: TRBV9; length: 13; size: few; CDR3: CASSRSSYNEQFF; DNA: TGTGCCAGCTCCAGGAGCTCCTACAATGAGCAGTTCTTC
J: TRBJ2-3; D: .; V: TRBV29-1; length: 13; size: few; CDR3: CSVDAGITDTQYF; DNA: TGCAGCGTTGATGCAGGGATCACAGATACGCAGTATTTT
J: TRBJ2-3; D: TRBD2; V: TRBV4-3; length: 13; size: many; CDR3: CASSQDPGLAVVF; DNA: TGCGCCAGCAGCCAAGACCCCGGACTAGCGGTTGTATTT
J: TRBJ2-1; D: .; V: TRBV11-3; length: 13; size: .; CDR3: CASSYGRYNEQFF; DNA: TGTGCCAGCAGCTACGGGAGATACAATGAGCAGTTCTTC
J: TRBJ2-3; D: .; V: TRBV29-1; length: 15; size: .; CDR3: CSVEVPLRSTDTQYF; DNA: TGCAGCGTTGAAGTCCCGTTAAGGTCCACAGATACGCAGTATTTT
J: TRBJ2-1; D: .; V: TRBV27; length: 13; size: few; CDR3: CASSLGRRNEQFF; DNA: TGTGCCAGCAGTTTGGGAAGACGCAATGAGCAGTTCTTC
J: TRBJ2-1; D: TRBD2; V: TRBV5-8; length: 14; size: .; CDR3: CASRTSGSYNEQFF; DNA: TGTGCCAGCCGGACTAGCGGGTCCTACAATGAGCAGTTCTTC